The subject of this entry is one T cell receptor beta chain. Its antigen is currently unknown. The sample originates from a study of T cell responses to AZD1222 COVID-19 vaccine. Study-level findings and limits: Vaccine-related CD4 TCRs covered spike, predominating at 160-218 and 743-854. Without day 14 samples, only post-peak T cell repertoires were studied.

Sequencing used immunoSEQ multiplex PCR; TCRdb keeps in-frame clones, though not all of them. Of 90,000 to 120,000 clones in the sample, about 91% were seen once. The CDR3 runs to 17 residues. Germline CDR1 reads LNHNV; CDR2 reads YYDKDF (reference sequence). Trimming took off 1 base at V and 3 bases at J, with 17 bases between the two ends. This sequence joins TRBV15 and TRBJ2-3, with a possible D match to TRBD2 (7 bases). The receptor's source is an adult in good health. The sequencing used peripheral blood, collected on day 0 of AZD1222 vaccination. The CDR3 DNA reads TGTGCCACCAGCAGAGGTGGGGGGGCATTACAAACAGATACGCAGTATTTT. It specifies CATSRGGGALQTDTQYF.